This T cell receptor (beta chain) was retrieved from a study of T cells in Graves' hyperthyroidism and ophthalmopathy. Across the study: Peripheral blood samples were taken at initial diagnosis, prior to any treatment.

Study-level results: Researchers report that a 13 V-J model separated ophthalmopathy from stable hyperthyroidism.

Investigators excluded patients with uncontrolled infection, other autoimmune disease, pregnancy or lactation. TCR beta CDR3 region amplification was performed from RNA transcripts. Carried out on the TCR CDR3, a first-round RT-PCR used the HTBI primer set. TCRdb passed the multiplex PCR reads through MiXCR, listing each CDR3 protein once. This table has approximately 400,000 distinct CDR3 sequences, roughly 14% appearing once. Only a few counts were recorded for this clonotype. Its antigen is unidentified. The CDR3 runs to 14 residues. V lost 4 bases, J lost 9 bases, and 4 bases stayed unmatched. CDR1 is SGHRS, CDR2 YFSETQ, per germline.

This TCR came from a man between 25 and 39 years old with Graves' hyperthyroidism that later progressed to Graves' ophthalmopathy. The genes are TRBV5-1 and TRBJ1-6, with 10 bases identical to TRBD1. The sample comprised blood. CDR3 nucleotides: TGCGCCAGCAGCCCGGGGACAGGGGCTTCACCCCTCCACTTT. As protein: CASSPGTGASPLHF.